Each of the 21 T cell receptor beta chains below was sequenced from the same sample in a study of T cell repertoires in cytomegalovirus infection. Each CDR3 protein gets one entry after TCRdb re-called the reads with MiXCR. The sample shows about 300,000 distinct CDR3 sequences, around 9.6% of them seen only once. The source material was PBMCs. The receptors shown here come from a human donor in good health (CMV status not recorded). Some clones in this sample may be carry-over from other donors' samples.

This clonotype has more than one count but fewer than ten. The J gene is TRBJ2-2, the V gene TRBV29-1, with unresolved D. V lost 6 bases to trimming and J lost 6 bases, with 14 bases between them. CDR1 SQVTM and CDR2 ANQGSEA come from the germline V gene. This CDR3 spans 13 amino acids. This CDR3 reads CSVRNGAAGELFF. In nucleotides, the CDR3 is TGCAGCGTACGAAATGGCGCCGCCGGGGAGCTGTTTTTT.

This clonotype was recorded at least ten times. The chain combines TRBV14 with TRBJ2-1, with 10 bases aligning to TRBD1. V lost 3 bases to trimming and J lost 3 bases; unmatched junction nucleotides: 5. This CDR3 region has 16 residues. Germline values: CDR1 SGHDN, CDR2 FVKESK. The DNA of the CDR3 is TGTGCCAGCAGCCACCCGGGACAGGGGCACTACAATGAGCAGTTCTTC. Translating gives CASSHPGQGHYNEQFF.

This clonotype was detected ten times or more. The CDR3 nucleotides read TGCAGTGCTAGAGATCGAATTTCGGCAGACAATGAGCAGTTCTTC. Its protein product is CSARDRISADNEQFF. V is TRBV20-1 and J is TRBJ2-1; D remains ambiguous. V was trimmed by 0 bases and J by 5 bases, leaving 14 bases between them. The CDR3 runs to 15 residues. CDR1 is DFQATT and CDR2 is SNEGSKA in the germline V gene (reference sequence).

This clonotype was picked up many times. The V call is TRBV20-1, the J call TRBJ2-2, with 8 bases lining up with TRBD1. Germline CDR1 DFQATT, CDR2 SNEGSKA (reference sequence). The CDR3 is 16 residues long. The V gene end was trimmed by 1 base and the J gene end by 0 bases; junction bases not matched to a gene: 4. CDR3 protein: CSARALDRANTGELFF. CDR3 in DNA: TGCAGTGCTAGAGCCTTGGACAGGGCGAACACCGGGGAGCTGTTTTTT.

The sample holds many counts of this clonotype. The chain combines TRBV4-1 with TRBJ1-4, with 12 bases that match TRBD1. V lost 4 bases to trimming and J lost 2 bases; unmatched junction nucleotides: 5. CDR1 and CDR2 from the germline V gene are MGHRA and YSYEKL. The CDR3 has 17 amino acids. In DNA, the CDR3 is TGCGCCAGCAGCCCAGGGGACAGGGGGCGGACTAATGAAAAACTGTTTTTT. Residues: CASSPGDRGRTNEKLFF.

This clonotype turned up a few times. The chain couples TRBV3-1 to TRBJ2-2; TRBD2 matches at 8 bases. The CDR3 extends over 17 amino acids. J lost 2 bases, V lost 1 base, and 6 bases had no gene match. The germline CDR1 and CDR2 sequences are LGHDT and YNNKEL (reference sequence). CDR3 sequence: CASSQGVRGGNTGELFF. In DNA form, the CDR3 reads TGTGCCAGCAGCCAAGGCGTCCGGGGGGGAAACACCGGGGAGCTGTTTTTT.

A remark on this clonotype: This may be a read error: a much more frequent sequence differs by one nucleotide. The V gene is TRBV20-1, the J gene TRBJ1-6; D possibly corresponds to TRBD1 (5 bases). In germline, CDR1 is DFQATT, CDR2 SNEGSKA (reference sequence). The CDR3 covers 15 residues. The CDR3 sequence is CRAPPPGLENSPLHF. In DNA form, the CDR3 reads TGCAGAGCTCCCCCCCCGGGGCTTGAGAATTCACCCCTCCACTTT.

There are many counts of this clonotype. DNA of the CDR3: TGTGCCAGCAGCCTGGATATGAGCCCAGATACGCAGTATTTT. This encodes CASSLDMSPDTQYF. The gene calls are TRBV7-2 and TRBJ2-3; no definite D call. This CDR3 is 14 amino acids long. Germline V CDR1 and CDR2: SGHTA, FQGNSA. Trimming stripped 5 bases from V and 4 bases from J, with 13 bases between.

This clonotype was recorded many times. V gene TRBV29-1 combines with J gene TRBJ2-1; 10 bases line up with TRBD1. The CDR3 extends over 13 amino acids. Germline loops: CDR1 SQVTM, CDR2 ANQGSEA. Trimming removed 4 bases from V and 9 bases from J; junction bases left unmatched: 6. The CDR3 bases are TGCAGCGTTGCCAGACAGGGGGCGGGTGAGCAGTTCTTC. Protein: CSVARQGAGEQFF.

The V and J genes are TRBV19 and TRBJ1-2; D unresolved. The CDR3 has 10 residues. Between the trimmed V and J ends, which lost 4 bases and 8 bases, there was a span of 5 bases. Germline values: CDR1 LNHDA, CDR2 SQIVND (reference sequence). The chain's CDR3 is CASSREGYTF. The CDR3 DNA sequence: TGTGCCAGTAGTAGAGAGGGCTACACCTTC.

The table lists this clonotype with many counts. The CDR3 here is CASIRNTEAFF. The CDR3, as DNA: TGTGCCAGCATAAGGAACACTGAAGCTTTCTTT. The chain uses TRBV28 and TRBJ1-1; D is ambiguous. Between the trimmed V and J ends, which lost 7 bases and 1 base, there was a span of 4 bases. The CDR3 runs to 11 residues. Germline CDR1 is MDHEN and CDR2 is SYDVKM.

This clonotype was counted ten times or more. The chain couples TRBV12-3 or TRBV12-4 to TRBJ1-5, with 7 bases lining up with TRBD1. J gave up 6 bases and V 6 bases, and 8 bases lay outside the gene matches. There are 14 residues in the CDR3. The CDR3, as DNA: TGTGCCAGCAGCCCAGGGGGATTCAGTCAGCCCCAGCATTTT. It codes for CASSPGGFSQPQHF.

The rearrangement joins TRBV12-3 or TRBV12-4 to TRBJ1-3, with TRBD1 as a possible D gene (5 bases). This CDR3 comprises 16 residues. The germline V and J ends were trimmed by 5 bases and 3 bases, with 17 bases remaining between them. The CDR3 DNA is TGTGCCAGCAGTCTTAGGAGAAACACAGGTGGAAACACCATATATTTT. Protein product: CASSLRRNTGGNTIYF.

The table lists this clonotype with many counts. The J gene is TRBJ1-1, the V gene TRBV19; D unclear. The V gene's germline CDR1 is LNHDA and CDR2 SQIVND (reference sequence). There are 14 residues in the CDR3. V dropped 7 bases and J dropped 5 bases, with 17 bases sitting between them. CDR3 DNA sequence: TGTGCCAGTACCCCGGGAAGAGGTGATACTGAAGCTTTCTTT. Translated: CASTPGRGDTEAFF.

This clonotype was counted ten times or more. The gene calls are TRBV7-9 and TRBJ2-3, with TRBD1 matching 7 bases. The CDR3 totals 14 residues. The V and J ends lost 5 bases and 2 bases, in that order; junction bases with no gene match: 4. The germline V gene has CDR1 SEHNR and CDR2 FQNEAQ (reference sequence). The CDR3 region has the DNA TGTGCCAGCAGCATGACAGGGATCACAGATACGCAGTATTTT. Protein product: CASSMTGITDTQYF.

This clonotype was seen repeatedly, ten times or more. The chain is built from TRBV5-1 and TRBJ1-1, with D perhaps TRBD1 (5 bases). V lost 2 bases to trimming and J lost 3 bases, with 20 bases between them. The CDR3 runs 17 residues. CDR1 is SGHRS, CDR2 YFSETQ, per germline. CDR3 bases: TGCGCCAGCAGCTTAATTCCTAGCGAGGGGACCTACACTGAAGCTTTCTTT. Encoded protein: CASSLIPSEGTYTEAFF.

This clonotype was observed at least ten times. The chain combines TRBV7-9 with TRBJ1-1; no reliable D call. Germline V gene sequence: CDR1 SEHNR, CDR2 FQNEAQ (reference sequence). The CDR3 length is 13 residues. The ends were cut back, 7 bases at V and 4 bases at J, with 13 bases in the middle. The DNA for the CDR3 is TGTGCCAGCAATCAAATCTCGAGCACTGAAGCTTTCTTT. Protein: CASNQISSTEAFF.

The table lists this clonotype with a count of one. The chain carries TRBV11-2 and TRBJ2-1, with 8 bases lining up with TRBD1. Germline lookup yields CDR1 SGHAT and CDR2 FQNNGV. This CDR3 contains 15 residues. The junction had 8 bases not matched to a gene; V was cut back by 4 bases and J by 6 bases. CDR3 in amino acids: CASSSPTGAINEQFF. CDR3 nucleotide sequence: TGTGCCAGCAGCTCACCGACAGGGGCGATCAATGAGCAGTTCTTC. Using reference TRBV11-2 and TRBJ2-1 for the parts outside the CDR3, the full variable domain is EAGVAQSPRYKIIEKRQSVAFWCNPISGHATLYWYQQILGQGPKLLIQFQNNGVVDDSQLPKDRFSAERLKGVDSTLKIQPAKLEDSAVYLCASSSPTGAINEQFFGPGTRLTVL.

This clonotype was seen only a few times. V usage is TRBV19 and J usage is TRBJ2-5; D may be TRBD2 (7 bases). The germline V and J ends were trimmed by 7 bases and 5 bases, with 23 bases remaining between them. CDR3 length: 16 amino acids. Germline V gene sequence: CDR1 LNHDA, CDR2 SQIVND (reference sequence). CDR3 sequence: CASTPLSGGPQETQYF. For the CDR3, the DNA is TGTGCCAGTACCCCCCTCTCGGGGGGCCCCCAGGAGACCCAGTACTTC.

This clonotype occurred many times. The V gene is TRBV4-2, the J gene TRBJ2-3; TRBD2 agrees at 10 bases. Germline trimming cut 0 bases from V and 5 bases from J; bases unmatched to any gene: 8. CDR3 size: 17 residues. Germline V gene sequence: CDR1 LGHNA, CDR2 YNFKEQ. This CDR3 is CASSQEPSGGARDTQYF. The CDR3 bases are TGTGCCAGCAGCCAAGAGCCAAGCGGGGGGGCAAGAGATACGCAGTATTTT.

This clonotype was counted between two and nine times. The chain has TRBV20-1 and TRBJ1-5, with 7 bases matching TRBD1. V shed 1 base, J shed 9 bases, and the junction held 15 bases outside the gene matches. The CDR3 covers 16 residues. The V gene's germline CDR1 is DFQATT and CDR2 SNEGSKA (reference sequence). CDR3 nucleotides: TGCAGTGCTAGAGGGGAGGCCAGGGGGTATAGGCGGCCCCAGCATTTT. Translation gives CSARGEARGYRRPQHF.